What follows is one TCR beta chain and its context. Its matching antigen is unknown. This sample is drawn from a study of T cell repertoires in cytomegalovirus infection. Whole-study context: In public TCR beta signatures, there were indications of both CMV infection and matching HLA type.

General study findings and limits: The cumulative frequency of public TCR beta families distinguished individuals who carried CMV together with the relevant HLA. Clonotypes of TCR beta that were HLA-C-restricted and CMV-specific dominated the ex vivo response.

V lost 3 bases and J lost 7, with 12 bases in between. CDR3 length: 12 residues. From germline, CDR1 is GTSNPN and CDR2 SVGIG (reference sequence). One entry per CDR3 protein results from TCRdb running MiXCR on the reads. The table shows about 330,000 distinct CDR3 sequences, with more than 8% occurring only once. V and J are TRBV30 and TRBJ1-2; D possibly corresponds to TRBD1 (5 bases). This sequence was found in a human donor in good health (CMV status not recorded). Some clones in this sample may be carry-over from other donors' samples. Sequenced material: PBMCs. The CDR3 reads CAWRTVFGGYTF. CDR3 bases: TGTGCCTGGAGGACAGTTTTTGGTGGCTACACCTTC.